A selection of T cell receptor beta chains follows, all from one sample in a study of blood T cell repertoires in COVID-19. The repertoire was sequenced with immunoSEQ multiplex PCR; TCRdb's copy has only in-frame clones and lacks some. The sample carries around 68,000 clones, about 81% recorded once. The specimen sequenced was peripheral blood. The receptor set was obtained from a human donor in a cohort sampled during active COVID-19. CDR3s include the opening cysteine and the closing phenylalanine or tryptophan. Fields, in order: clone size, V gene, D gene, J gene, CDR3 DNA, CDR3 protein. The D gene is left open where the match is weak. A row's size may be missing; if present it is once, few, many or a size class.

abundance: NA; v_gene: TRBV6-1; d_gene: NA; j_gene: TRBJ2-7; CDR3nt: TGTGCCAGCAGTGAATTCGAACAGGCCACCTACGAGCAGTACTTC; CDR3aa: CASSEFEQATYEQYF
abundance: NA; v_gene: TRBV6-1; d_gene: NA; j_gene: TRBJ1-1; CDR3nt: TGTGCCAGCAGTGACACATCGAACACTGAAGCTTTCTTT; CDR3aa: CASSDTSNTEAFF
abundance: NA; v_gene: TRBV28; d_gene: TRBD2; j_gene: TRBJ2-2; CDR3nt: TGTGCCAGCAGTTTGTCTGGTAGCGGGAGGGCCGCCGGGGAGCTGTTTTTT; CDR3aa: CASSLSGSGRAAGELFF
abundance: NA; v_gene: TRBV28; d_gene: NA; j_gene: TRBJ2-7; CDR3nt: TGTGCCAGCAGTTTTAGGGGCGAGCAGTACTTC; CDR3aa: CASSFRGEQYF
abundance: NA; v_gene: TRBV3-1/TRBV3-2; d_gene: TRBD2; j_gene: TRBJ2-1; CDR3nt: TGTGCCAGCCAACCGGGACTAGCGGGGTCCGATGAGCAGTTCTTC; CDR3aa: CASQPGLAGSDEQFF
abundance: NA; v_gene: TRBV19; d_gene: TRBD2; j_gene: TRBJ2-1; CDR3nt: TGTGCCAGTAGTTCAGCGGGAGGAGTACGGGGTGAGCAGTTCTTC; CDR3aa: CASSSAGGVRGEQFF
abundance: NA; v_gene: TRBV19; d_gene: NA; j_gene: TRBJ1-6; CDR3nt: TGTGCCAGTGGCCTGGGAGGGCAACAGTCACCCCTCCACTTT; CDR3aa: CASGLGGQQSPLHF
abundance: NA; v_gene: TRBV28; d_gene: NA; j_gene: TRBJ2-1; CDR3nt: TGTGCCAGCAGTCTCTCACAGGTCTATGAGCAGTTCTTC; CDR3aa: CASSLSQVYEQFF
abundance: NA; v_gene: TRBV28; d_gene: NA; j_gene: TRBJ2-3; CDR3nt: TGTGCCAGCAGTTTCCGCTTACTAGCCGGTCGCGATACGCAGTATTTT; CDR3aa: CASSFRLLAGRDTQYF
abundance: NA; v_gene: TRBV7-3; d_gene: NA; j_gene: TRBJ2-3; CDR3nt: TGTGCCAGCAGCCTCCCCCCAGATACGCAGTATTTT; CDR3aa: CASSLPPDTQYF
abundance: NA; v_gene: TRBV2; d_gene: NA; j_gene: TRBJ2-1; CDR3nt: TGTGCCAGCCACCTACGAGGGACAGAGCAGTTCTTC; CDR3aa: CASHLRGTEQFF
abundance: NA; v_gene: TRBV4-1; d_gene: TRBD2; j_gene: TRBJ2-5; CDR3nt: TGCGCCAGCAGCCACGCCGGGACTAGCGGGGCCAACTTC; CDR3aa: CASSHAGTSGANF
abundance: NA; v_gene: TRBV19; d_gene: NA; j_gene: TRBJ1-1; CDR3nt: TGTGCCAGTAGTCCCGGAGGTGAAGCTTTCTTT; CDR3aa: CASSPGGEAFF
abundance: NA; v_gene: TRBV28; d_gene: NA; j_gene: TRBJ2-3; CDR3nt: TGTGCCAGCAGTGATCCCGGCGGTAGCACAGATACGCAGTATTTT; CDR3aa: CASSDPGGSTDTQYF
abundance: NA; v_gene: TRBV13; d_gene: TRBD1; j_gene: TRBJ1-5; CDR3nt: TGTGCCAGCAGACCCCTCGGACAGGGACAGCCCCAGCATTTT; CDR3aa: CASRPLGQGQPQHF
abundance: NA; v_gene: TRBV4-1; d_gene: TRBD1; j_gene: TRBJ1-2; CDR3nt: TGCGCCAGCAGCCCCTCTGGGACAGGGCCTTTGGGCTACACCTTC; CDR3aa: CASSPSGTGPLGYTF
abundance: NA; v_gene: TRBV5-4; d_gene: NA; j_gene: TRBJ2-7; CDR3nt: TGTGCCAGCAGCCTGTCTCTGGGCGGGCCCTACGAGCAGTACTTC; CDR3aa: CASSLSLGGPYEQYF
abundance: once; v_gene: TRBV7-9; d_gene: NA; j_gene: TRBJ1-2; CDR3nt: TGTGCCAGCAGCTTAGATACAGGTCGAGGTGGCTACACCTTC; CDR3aa: CASSLDTGRGGYTF
abundance: few; v_gene: TRBV18; d_gene: NA; j_gene: TRBJ2-5; CDR3nt: TGTGCCAGCTCACCAGGGCGAGAGACCCAGTACTTC; CDR3aa: CASSPGRETQYF
abundance: NA; v_gene: TRBV6-6; d_gene: NA; j_gene: TRBJ2-7; CDR3nt: TGTGCCAGCAGTTATCCGGACAGCTCCTACGAGCAGTACTTC; CDR3aa: CASSYPDSSYEQYF
abundance: once; v_gene: TRBV19; d_gene: NA; j_gene: TRBJ1-5; CDR3nt: TGTGCCAGTAGCCAGCGGGTGAGGGCCAGCAATCAGCCCCAGCATTTT; CDR3aa: CASSQRVRASNQPQHF
abundance: NA; v_gene: TRBV5-6; d_gene: NA; j_gene: TRBJ2-5; CDR3nt: TGTGCCAGCAGCTTGAGTGCTAGCGACATACAAGAGACCCAGTACTTC; CDR3aa: CASSLSASDIQETQYF
abundance: NA; v_gene: TRBV28; d_gene: NA; j_gene: TRBJ1-4; CDR3nt: TGTGCCAGCAGTCTTCTTGGGGCAGAGGCCAAGGAAAAACTGTTTTTT; CDR3aa: CASSLLGAEAKEKLFF
abundance: NA; v_gene: TRBV24-1; d_gene: NA; j_gene: TRBJ2-1; CDR3nt: TGTGCCACCAGTGATTCCCCATGGGGGCCCGGCTCCTACAATGAGCAGTTCTTC; CDR3aa: CATSDSPWGPGSYNEQFF
abundance: NA; v_gene: TRBV24-1; d_gene: TRBD1; j_gene: TRBJ1-5; CDR3nt: TGTGCCACCAGCGATGGACAGGTTCATCAGCCCCAGCATTTT; CDR3aa: CATSDGQVHQPQHF
abundance: NA; v_gene: TRBV4-1; d_gene: NA; j_gene: TRBJ2-2; CDR3nt: TGCGCCAGCAGCCAGCGTACTACTCTGGGCGGGGAGCTGTTTTTT; CDR3aa: CASSQRTTLGGELFF
abundance: NA; v_gene: TRBV28; d_gene: TRBD2; j_gene: TRBJ2-1; CDR3nt: TGTGCCAGCAGTCACGGACTAGATGGGTCATATGAGCAGTTCTTC; CDR3aa: CASSHGLDGSYEQFF
abundance: few; v_gene: TRBV18; d_gene: NA; j_gene: TRBJ1-5; CDR3nt: TGTGCCAGCTCACGGGACTTTAGCAATCAGCCCCAGCATTTT; CDR3aa: CASSRDFSNQPQHF
abundance: NA; v_gene: TRBV30; d_gene: NA; j_gene: TRBJ2-1; CDR3nt: TGTGCCTTAAACCCCGGGACTTCCCGCGCGGAGCAGTTCTTC; CDR3aa: CALNPGTSRAEQFF
abundance: NA; v_gene: TRBV11-2; d_gene: NA; j_gene: TRBJ2-5; CDR3nt: TGTGCCAGCAGCACCCAGGGGTTGGGAGAGACCCAGTACTTC; CDR3aa: CASSTQGLGETQYF
abundance: NA; v_gene: TRBV4-3; d_gene: NA; j_gene: TRBJ2-5; CDR3nt: TGCGCCAGCAGCCAAGAACCCACCACTAACGGGATCAGCTACTTC; CDR3aa: CASSQEPTTNGISYF
abundance: once; v_gene: TRBV5-8; d_gene: TRBD1; j_gene: TRBJ1-3; CDR3nt: TGTGCCAGCAGCTTGGCCCGGGACAGACAACTTGGAAACACCATATATTTT; CDR3aa: CASSLARDRQLGNTIYF
abundance: NA; v_gene: TRBV12-3/TRBV12-4; d_gene: NA; j_gene: TRBJ2-1; CDR3nt: TGTGCCAGCAGTTTTACTAGCAGGGAGCAGTTCTTC; CDR3aa: CASSFTSREQFF
abundance: NA; v_gene: TRBV7-6; d_gene: TRBD2; j_gene: TRBJ2-7; CDR3nt: TGTGCCAGCAGCCTCAGGTCCGGGGGGGAGACCTACGAGCAGTACTTC; CDR3aa: CASSLRSGGETYEQYF
abundance: NA; v_gene: TRBV24-1; d_gene: TRBD2; j_gene: TRBJ2-3; CDR3nt: TGTGCCACCAGTCATGCAGCGGGGCTACTCACAGATACGCAGTATTTT; CDR3aa: CATSHAAGLLTDTQYF
abundance: NA; v_gene: TRBV28; d_gene: NA; j_gene: TRBJ2-5; CDR3nt: TGTGCCAGCAGTTTTCGCCGTGGAGGGGGCACAGAGACCCAGTACTTC; CDR3aa: CASSFRRGGGTETQYF
abundance: NA; v_gene: TRBV13; d_gene: NA; j_gene: TRBJ2-5; CDR3nt: TGTGCCAGCAGCTTGGGGAGTGGGCAAGAGACCCAGTACTTC; CDR3aa: CASSLGSGQETQYF